This TCR beta chain was recovered during a study of vaccination effects on CD4 cells after COVID-19. Study details: Post-vaccine sampling occurred a median 72 days after the second dose. Study-wide points: Late in the post-vaccination period, infection-induced and vaccine-induced clones underwent marked clonal contraction.

Clones were read by immunoSEQ multiplex PCR, and TCRdb kept only the in-frame ones, dropping some. The table lists about 16,000 clones, about 70% of them singletons. Antigen-specific CD4+ T cells expanded by the ViraFEST assay with viral peptide pools were then sequenced. Investigators separated out CD4+ T cells once around 10 days of culture had passed. Participants were given two doses of BNT162b2 or mRNA-1273 vaccine. In the vaccine recipients, nucleocapsid antibodies were negative and there was no prior SARS-CoV-2 infection. A density of fewer than 2.5 million PBMC per well was used; these cells were cultured with 9.5 to 10 IU/ml IL-2 and 10 ug/ml peptides. Germline lookup yields CDR1 SGHKS and CDR2 YYEKEE (reference sequence). This CDR3 spans 14 amino acids. The V and J ends lost 2 bases and 0 bases respectively, with 5 bases between them. Points on this clone: The antigen remains unidentified.

The sequencing here drew on CD4+ T cells from PBMCs cultured with HCoV-NL63 spike peptides, taken after COVID-19 vaccination. The clonotype was recovered from a human donor who received a COVID-19 vaccine. The chain recombines TRBV5-5 with TRBJ2-2; D is unresolved. The CDR3 sequence: CASSFTANTGELFF. The CDR3 DNA reads as TGTGCCAGCAGCTTCACAGCGAACACCGGGGAGCTGTTTTTT.